A selection of T cell receptor beta chains follows, all from one sample in a study of control samples from healthy donors and cancer patients. The data were produced by immunoSEQ multiplex PCR, yet TCRdb's version contains in-frame clones alone and is incomplete. This table has approximately 82,000 clones, approximately 93% appearing once. Sequenced sample: PBMCs. These receptors were collected from a woman aged 40 to 55 with lung cancer. Both conserved end residues are part of each CDR3. A D gene is named only where the DNA matches it firmly. The size entry is marked missing in some rows and otherwise reads once, few, many or a size class.

clone size	V gene	J gene	D gene	CDR3 DNA	CDR3 protein
.	TRBV3-1/TRBV3-2	TRBJ2-7	.	TGTGCCAGCAGCCGCGGGACAGTTTACCTCTACGAGCAGTACTTC	CASSRGTVYLYEQYF
.	TRBV18	TRBJ2-7	.	TGTGCCAGCTCACCACGAAAGTCGGACGGCCCCTACGAGCAGTACTTC	CASSPRKSDGPYEQYF
.	TRBV5-1	TRBJ2-1	.	TGCGCCAGCAGCGGGGGCCAATCCTACAATGAGCAGTTCTTC	CASSGGQSYNEQFF
once	TRBV28	TRBJ1-2	.	TGTGCCAGCAGGCCGACTCAGGGTTGGCATGGCTACACCTTC	CASRPTQGWHGYTF
.	TRBV2	TRBJ2-3	.	TGTGCCAGCCTAGCCGACAGCATACACGCTAGCACAGATACGCAGTATTTT	CASLADSIHASTDTQYF
.	TRBV6-1	TRBJ2-6	TRBD1	TGTGCCAGCAGTGATTGGACAGGGACCATATCTGGGGCCAACGTCCTGACTTTC	CASSDWTGTISGANVLTF
once	TRBV3-1/TRBV3-2	TRBJ2-7	.	TGTGCCAGCAGCGGGACCGCATTCTCCTACGAGCAGTACTTC	CASSGTAFSYEQYF
.	TRBV7-9	TRBJ2-1	.	TGTGCCAGCAGGTGGGGGCCTTACAATGAGCAGTTCTTC	CASRWGPYNEQFF
.	TRBV11-3	TRBJ1-2	TRBD1	TGTGCCAGCAGCCGTATTGGACAGGGGGAGGGAGGCTACACCTTC	CASSRIGQGEGGYTF
.	TRBV19	TRBJ2-6	TRBD1	TGTGCCAGTACACGTTGGGAGACAGGGCCTGGGGCCAACGTCCTGACTTTC	CASTRWETGPGANVLTF
few	TRBV6-5	TRBJ1-4	.	TGTGCCAGCAGTCAAAACAGTCGCCGCCGTGAAAAACTGTTTTTT	CASSQNSRRREKLFF
.	TRBV3-1/TRBV3-2	TRBJ1-3	.	TGTGCCAGCAGCCAAGCCGACAGCGGAAACACCATATATTTT	CASSQADSGNTIYF
.	TRBV2	TRBJ1-1	.	TGTGCCTCCATCGGGGTCCGCACTGAAGCTTTCTTT	CASIGVRTEAFF
once	TRBV27	TRBJ2-5	.	TGTGCCAGCAGTACAAACGACGGAGTACAAGAGACCCAGTACTTC	CASSTNDGVQETQYF
.	TRBV6-5	TRBJ1-6	TRBD1	TGTGCCAGCACCCGGACAGGCCGGAATAATTCACCCCTCCACTTT	CASTRTGRNNSPLHF
.	TRBV11-3	TRBJ1-1	.	TGTGCCAGCAGCGGAGGGGACACTGAAGCTTTCTTT	CASSGGDTEAFF
.	TRBV11-2	TRBJ2-7	.	TGTGCCAGCAGCTTAGGGACACTCTCCTACGAGCAGTACTTC	CASSLGTLSYEQYF
.	TRBV11-3	TRBJ2-2	TRBD1	TGTGCCAGCAGCCGAAGGACAGGGGGCGAGGGGGAGCTGTTTTTT	CASSRRTGGEGELFF
.	TRBV3-1/TRBV3-2	TRBJ1-2	TRBD1	TGTGCCAGCAGCCAAGACTCTACAGGGGAGGGCGGCTACACCTTC	CASSQDSTGEGGYTF
.	TRBV10-2	TRBJ1-1	.	TGCGCCAGCAAATTTCAGGGGACGAACACTGAAGCTTTCTTT	CASKFQGTNTEAFF
.	TRBV4-1	TRBJ2-5	TRBD2	TGCGCCAGCAGCCAAGGGCTGGCGGGACTAATCCCAGAGACCCAGTACTTC	CASSQGLAGLIPETQYF
.	TRBV5-1	TRBJ1-2	.	TGCGCCAGCAGCTTGGTGCTGGTCCCGAGAAGTGGCTACACCTTC	CASSLVLVPRSGYTF
.	TRBV24-1	TRBJ2-5	.	TGTGCCACCAGTGAGACCTCCCCGGGGGGCGGAGAGACCCAGTACTTC	CATSETSPGGGETQYF
.	TRBV19	TRBJ2-2	TRBD1	TGTGCCAGTAGTATCCCCCGCAGGGGGCCCGGGGAGCTGTTTTTT	CASSIPRRGPGELFF
.	TRBV5-4	TRBJ1-1	.	TGTGCCAGCAGCTTGAAGGGGATGAACACTGAAGCTTTCTTT	CASSLKGMNTEAFF
.	TRBV10-1	TRBJ1-2	.	TGCGCCAGCTCCGAGGACAGACACTATGGCTACACCTTC	CASSEDRHYGYTF
.	TRBV10-3	TRBJ1-2	.	TGTGCCATCAGTGAGGGCCCAGGACAGAACTATGGCTACACCTTC	CAISEGPGQNYGYTF
.	TRBV3-1/TRBV3-2	TRBJ1-2	.	TGTGCCAGCAGCCCGTACACCGAGCGGATTCTTGGGACCACCTTC	CASSPYTERILGTTF
.	TRBV19	TRBJ2-5	TRBD2	TGTGCCAGTAGTGGCGGGGGAGCCAAGAGAACCCAGTACTTC	CASSGGGAKRTQYF
few	TRBV5-1	TRBJ2-5	TRBD1	TGCGCCAGCAGCTTTTTGGGGACAGGGAGGGAGACCCAGTACTTC	CASSFLGTGRETQYF
.	TRBV7-9	TRBJ2-7	.	TGTGCCAGCAGCTTAGAGGGACAAGGGATCTACGAGCAGTACTTC	CASSLEGQGIYEQYF
.	TRBV12-5	TRBJ1-2	.	TGTGCTAGTGGTGCTGACGGAGTATTCTATGGCTACACCTTC	CASGADGVFYGYTF
.	TRBV6-1	TRBJ2-1	.	TGTGCCAGCAGTGAAAGACAAAGCTCCTACAATGAGCAGTTCTTC	CASSERQSSYNEQFF
.	TRBV11-2	TRBJ2-5	.	TGTGCCAGCAGCTTCTCGGGACCGGCTGCTGCGGCACTCGTGACCCAGTACTTC	CASSFSGPAAAALVTQYF
.	TRBV5-8	TRBJ2-1	TRBD2	TGTGCCAGCAGCTCCCGGGACTATTCCTACAATGAGCAGTTCTTC	CASSSRDYSYNEQFF
once	TRBV12-3/TRBV12-4	TRBJ1-2	.	TGTGCCACTTGGGACAACTATGGCTACACCTTC	CATWDNYGYTF
.	TRBV5-4	TRBJ1-4	.	TGTGCCAGCAGCTTCCGGGGAGATGAAAAACTGTTTTTT	CASSFRGDEKLFF
once	TRBV5-5	TRBJ2-6	.	TGTGCCAGCAGCTTGCAGGGGCTTGGGGCCAACGTCCTGACTTTC	CASSLQGLGANVLTF
.	TRBV5-1	TRBJ2-3	TRBD2	TGCGCCAGCAGACTCCAGCGGGGGGCCAATACTGAAGATACGCAGTATTTT	CASRLQRGANTEDTQYF
.	TRBV5-1	TRBJ2-1	TRBD2	TGCGCCAGCAGCTTGGAGGGACTAGCTCCCAATGAGCAGTTCTTC	CASSLEGLAPNEQFF
.	TRBV4-1	TRBJ2-3	.	TGCGCCAGCAGCCAGTATTTGGGCGGCGCAGATACGCAGTATTTT	CASSQYLGGADTQYF
.	TRBV28	TRBJ1-1	.	TGTGCCAGCAGTTTATCATGGTCGGCGGCCGAAGCTTTCTTT	CASSLSWSAAEAFF
.	TRBV29-1	TRBJ2-5	.	TGCAGCTCTTCGGGCCTGAATGAGACCCAGTACTTC	CSSSGLNETQYF
.	TRBV5-1	TRBJ2-1	.	TGCGCCAGCAGCTTGGAAGGCAGGAAGTTCGATGAGCAGTTCTTC	CASSLEGRKFDEQFF
once	TRBV30	TRBJ2-3	TRBD2	TGTGCCTGGAACGTAGCGGGGGGCCCAGATACGCAGTATTTT	CAWNVAGGPDTQYF
few	TRBV5-6	TRBJ2-1	TRBD1	TGTGCCAGCAGCTTCCCTACAGGGGGCGCCTACAATGAGCAGTTCTTC	CASSFPTGGAYNEQFF
.	TRBV3-1/TRBV3-2	TRBJ2-1	TRBD2	TGTGCCAGCAGCCAAGAGTTGTTAGCGGGGGGGCTAACCTACAATGAGCAGTTCTTC	CASSQELLAGGLTYNEQFF
.	TRBV28	TRBJ2-3	.	TGTGCCAGCAGTCCCAGCGACACAGATACGCAGTATTTT	CASSPSDTDTQYF
.	TRBV7-2	TRBJ1-1	TRBD1	TGTGCCAGCAGCTTTATAGGGGGCCAAGTAGCTTTCTTT	CASSFIGGQVAFF
.	TRBV14	TRBJ1-2	.	TGTGCCAGCAGCCAAGGGACAGACTATGGCTACACCTTC	CASSQGTDYGYTF
.	TRBV4-1	TRBJ1-5	TRBD1	TGCGCCAGCAGCCATGTAGGACAGGGAGGGATTCAGCCCCAGCATTTT	CASSHVGQGGIQPQHF
.	TRBV9	TRBJ2-1	TRBD2	TGTGCCAGCAGCACTCGGACTAGCGGGGGGGTGAAGGATGAGCAGTTCTTC	CASSTRTSGGVKDEQFF
.	TRBV19	TRBJ1-1	TRBD1	TGTGCCAGTAGTATCCTGGACAGGGATGGTGAAGCTTTCTTT	CASSILDRDGEAFF
.	TRBV19	TRBJ1-5	.	TGTGCCAGTAGTATTCGTGCAGGGGGCAATCAGCCCCAGCATTTT	CASSIRAGGNQPQHF
.	TRBV19	TRBJ1-1	.	TGTGCCAGTAGTATAGCCACAGGACGGATCACTGAAGCTTTCTTT	CASSIATGRITEAFF
.	TRBV11-2	TRBJ2-3	TRBD2	TGTGCCAGCAGCTTAGTGCGGGGGAGTGGCACAGATACGCAGTATTTT	CASSLVRGSGTDTQYF
once	TRBV9	TRBJ2-2	.	TGTGCCAGCACGGATGGTAGGGTCCCTCCCGGGGAGCTGTTTTTT	CASTDGRVPPGELFF
.	TRBV28	TRBJ1-2	TRBD1	TGTGCCAGCAGTTTGGAAGGGGGCGACTATGGCTACACCTTC	CASSLEGGDYGYTF
.	TRBV6-5	TRBJ1-4	.	TGTGCCAGCAGTTTAACCCTAGGGGGTTTACGTGAAAAACTGTTTTTT	CASSLTLGGLREKLFF
.	TRBV5-1	TRBJ2-5	.	TGCGCCAGCAGCATGTCGACAGGCGGCGGAGAGACCCAGTACTTC	CASSMSTGGGETQYF